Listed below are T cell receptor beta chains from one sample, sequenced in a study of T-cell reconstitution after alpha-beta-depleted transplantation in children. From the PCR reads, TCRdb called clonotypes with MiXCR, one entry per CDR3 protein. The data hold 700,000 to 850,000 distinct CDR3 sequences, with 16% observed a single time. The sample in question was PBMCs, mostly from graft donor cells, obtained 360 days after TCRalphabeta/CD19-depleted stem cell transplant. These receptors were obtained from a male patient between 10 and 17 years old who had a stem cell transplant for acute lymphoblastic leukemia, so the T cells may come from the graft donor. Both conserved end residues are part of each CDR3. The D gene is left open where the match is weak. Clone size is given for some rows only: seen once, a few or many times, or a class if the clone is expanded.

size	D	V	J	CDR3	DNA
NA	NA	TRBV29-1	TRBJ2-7	CSVTTDSSYEQYF	TGCAGCGTTACGACTGACAGCTCCTACGAGCAGTACTTC
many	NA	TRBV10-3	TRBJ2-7	CAISARPPYEQYF	TGTGCCATCAGTGCAAGGCCCCCCTACGAGCAGTACTTC
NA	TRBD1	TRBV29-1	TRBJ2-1	CSGNAQGAPYNEQFF	TGCAGCGGAAACGCACAGGGGGCCCCCTACAATGAGCAGTTCTTC
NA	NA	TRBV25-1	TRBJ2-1	CASRRGPGYNEQFF	TGTGCCAGCAGAAGGGGTCCGGGCTACAATGAGCAGTTCTTC
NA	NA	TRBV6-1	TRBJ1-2	CASSRSGPLPYGYTF	TGTGCCAGCAGCCGATCCGGGCCTCTCCCCTATGGCTACACCTTC
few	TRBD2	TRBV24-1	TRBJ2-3	CATSDPTSGRLTDTQYF	TGTGCCACCAGTGACCCTACTAGCGGGAGGCTCACCGATACGCAGTATTTT
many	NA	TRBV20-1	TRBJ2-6	CSARQDSTGANVLTF	TGCAGTGCTAGACAGGATTCGACTGGGGCCAACGTCCTGACTTTC
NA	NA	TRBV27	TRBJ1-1	CASSLRTGRTEAFF	TGTGCTAGCAGTTTAAGGACCGGACGAACTGAAGCTTTCTTT
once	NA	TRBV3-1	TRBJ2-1	CASSCRLGEQFF	TGTGCCAGCAGCTGTAGACTAGGAGAGCAGTTCTTC
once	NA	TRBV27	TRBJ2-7	CASSLGLHNYEQYF	TGTGCCAGCAGTCTTGGACTGCACAACTACGAGCAGTACTTC
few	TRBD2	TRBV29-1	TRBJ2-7	CSVGLSGRQYEQYF	TGCAGCGTTGGACTTAGCGGGAGACAATACGAGCAGTACTTC
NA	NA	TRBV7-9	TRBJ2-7	CASSAPFLPLSYEQYF	TGTGCCAGCAGCGCCCCTTTCTTGCCCCTCTCCTACGAGCAGTACTTC
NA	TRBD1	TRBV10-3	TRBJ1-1	CAISESGRGRTEAFF	TGTGCCATCAGTGAGTCCGGCAGGGGGAGGACTGAAGCTTTCTTT
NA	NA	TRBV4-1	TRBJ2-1	CASSQRGDTGDEQFF	TGCGCCAGCAGCCAAAGGGGGGACACCGGGGATGAGCAGTTCTTC
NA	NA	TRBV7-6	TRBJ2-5	CASSLAPGVVGETQYF	TGTGCCAGCAGCTTAGCGCCAGGGGTGGTTGGAGAGACCCAGTACTTC
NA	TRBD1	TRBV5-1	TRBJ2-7	CASRLGQNYEQYF	TGCGCCAGCAGACTGGGACAGAACTACGAGCAGTACTTC
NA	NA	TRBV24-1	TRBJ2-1	CATSRGQGSNEQFF	TGTGCCACCAGTAGGGGACAAGGCTCCAATGAGCAGTTCTTC
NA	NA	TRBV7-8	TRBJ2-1	CASSLRNDYNEQFF	TGTGCCAGCAGCCTGCGGAACGACTACAATGAGCAGTTCTTC
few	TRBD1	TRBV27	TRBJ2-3	CASSSHRTGGRPSSTDTQYF	TGTGCCAGCAGTTCCCATCGGACAGGGGGTCGCCCCTCTAGCACAGATACGCAGTATTTT
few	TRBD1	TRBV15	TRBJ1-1	CATEQGGTGGRYTEAFF	TGTGCCACCGAGCAGGGAGGGACAGGGGGCAGGTATACTGAAGCTTTCTTT
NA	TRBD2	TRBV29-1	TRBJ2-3	CSVARLAGGGFTDTQYF	TGCAGCGTGGCTCGGCTAGCGGGAGGCGGATTCACAGATACGCAGTATTTT
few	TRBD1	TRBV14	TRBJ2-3	CASSRRTGIGTDTQYF	TGTGCCAGCAGCCGACGGACAGGGATCGGCACAGATACGCAGTATTTT
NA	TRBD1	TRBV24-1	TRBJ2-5	CATSDTGEETQYF	TGTGCCACCAGTGATACAGGGGAAGAGACCCAGTACTTC
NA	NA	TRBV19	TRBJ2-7	CASSGPYDEQYF	TGTGCCAGTAGTGGTCCCTACGACGAGCAGTACTTC
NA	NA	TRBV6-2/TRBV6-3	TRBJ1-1	CASIPWTRDTEAFF	TGTGCCAGCATCCCCTGGACCAGGGACACTGAAGCTTTCTTT
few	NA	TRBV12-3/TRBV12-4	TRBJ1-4	CASRPRVPNEKLFF	TGTGCCAGCAGACCCAGGGTTCCTAATGAAAAACTGTTTTTT
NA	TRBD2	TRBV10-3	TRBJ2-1	CAISVGGRASNEQFF	TGTGCCATCAGTGTGGGCGGGAGGGCCTCCAATGAGCAGTTCTTC
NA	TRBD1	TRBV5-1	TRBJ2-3	CASRRAGTGSTDTQYF	TGCGCCAGCAGGCGCGCCGGGACAGGGAGCACAGATACGCAGTATTTT
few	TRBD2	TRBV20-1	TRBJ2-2	CSTPGEGTGELFF	TGCAGTACCCCGGGGGAGGGCACCGGGGAGCTGTTTTTT
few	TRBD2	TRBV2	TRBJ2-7	CASSEDRASGTYEQYF	TGTGCCAGCAGTGAAGACCGGGCTAGCGGGACCTACGAGCAGTACTTC
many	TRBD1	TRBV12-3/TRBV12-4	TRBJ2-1	CASRDRVLQFF	TGTGCCAGCAGGGACAGGGTCCTGCAGTTCTTC
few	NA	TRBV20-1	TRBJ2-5	CSAPPMTENQETQYF	TGCAGTGCTCCCCCCATGACAGAAAACCAAGAGACCCAGTACTTC
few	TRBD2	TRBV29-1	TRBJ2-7	CSVMGLADSYEQYF	TGCAGCGTTATGGGACTAGCGGACTCCTACGAGCAGTACTTC
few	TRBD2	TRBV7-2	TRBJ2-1	CASSLGLAVDPYNEQFF	TGTGCCAGCAGCTTAGGACTAGCGGTAGACCCATACAATGAGCAGTTCTTC
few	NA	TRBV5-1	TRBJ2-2	CASSPQNPGELFF	TGCGCCAGCAGCCCTCAGAATCCCGGGGAGCTGTTTTTT
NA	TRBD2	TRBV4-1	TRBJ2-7	CASSQNGAGASYEQYF	TGCGCCAGCAGCCAAAATGGCGCGGGAGCTTCCTACGAGCAGTACTTC
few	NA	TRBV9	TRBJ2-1	CASSVWDFYNEQFF	TGTGCCAGCAGCGTCTGGGACTTTTACAATGAGCAGTTCTTC
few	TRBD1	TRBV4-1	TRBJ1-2	CASSPGQGGFGYTF	TGCGCCAGCAGCCCGGGACAGGGGGGTTTTGGCTACACCTTC
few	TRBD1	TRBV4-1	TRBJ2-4	CASSQGGTVKYIQYF	TGCGCCAGCAGCCAAGGGGGGACAGTCAAGTACATTCAGTACTTC
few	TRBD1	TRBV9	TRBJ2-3	CASSARLGQLDTQYF	TGTGCCAGCAGCGCACGATTGGGACAGCTCGATACGCAGTATTTT
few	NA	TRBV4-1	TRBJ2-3	CASSQDKKRGPTSTDTQYF	TGCGCCAGCAGCCAAGATAAGAAAAGGGGCCCGACTAGCACAGATACGCAGTATTTT
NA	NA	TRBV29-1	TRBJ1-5	CSVGVSPSQPQHF	TGCAGCGTTGGCGTCAGTCCTTCTCAGCCCCAGCATTTT
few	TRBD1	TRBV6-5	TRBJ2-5	CASSLGQGALETQYF	TGTGCCAGCAGTTTGGGACAGGGGGCTCTGGAGACCCAGTACTTC
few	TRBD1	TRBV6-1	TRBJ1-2	CASSRTGSVGYTF	TGTGCCAGCAGTCGGACAGGGAGTGTTGGCTACACCTTC
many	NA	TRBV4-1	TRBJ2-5	CASSHLARGETQYF	TGCGCCAGCAGCCATTTAGCTCGAGGAGAGACCCAGTACTTC
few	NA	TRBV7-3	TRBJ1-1	CASRGFASTEAFF	TGTGCCAGCAGGGGATTCGCGAGCACTGAAGCTTTCTTT
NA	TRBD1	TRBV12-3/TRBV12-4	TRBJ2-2	CALSQGAQTGELFF	TGTGCCCTATCCCAGGGGGCGCAGACCGGGGAGCTGTTTTTT
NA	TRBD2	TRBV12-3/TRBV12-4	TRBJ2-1	CASSLDWTSGRGDNEQFF	TGTGCCAGCAGTTTAGATTGGACTAGCGGGAGAGGAGACAATGAGCAGTTCTTC
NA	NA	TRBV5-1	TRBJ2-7	CASSLAGVGAGGYEQYF	TGCGCCAGCAGCTTGGCCGGGGTGGGAGCTGGGGGCTACGAGCAGTACTTC
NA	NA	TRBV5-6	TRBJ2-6	CASTLLGANVLTF	TGTGCCAGCACCCTCCTTGGGGCCAACGTCCTGACTTTC
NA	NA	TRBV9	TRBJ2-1	CASSVAEAVSEQFF	TGTGCCAGCAGCGTAGCCGAGGCAGTGAGTGAGCAGTTCTTC
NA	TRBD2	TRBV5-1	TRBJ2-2	CASSRLADDLNTGELFF	TGCGCCAGCAGCAGGCTAGCGGACGACCTTAACACCGGGGAGCTGTTTTTT
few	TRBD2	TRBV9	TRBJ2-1	CASSDAGGAINEQFF	TGTGCCAGCAGCGACGCGGGAGGGGCCATCAATGAGCAGTTCTTC